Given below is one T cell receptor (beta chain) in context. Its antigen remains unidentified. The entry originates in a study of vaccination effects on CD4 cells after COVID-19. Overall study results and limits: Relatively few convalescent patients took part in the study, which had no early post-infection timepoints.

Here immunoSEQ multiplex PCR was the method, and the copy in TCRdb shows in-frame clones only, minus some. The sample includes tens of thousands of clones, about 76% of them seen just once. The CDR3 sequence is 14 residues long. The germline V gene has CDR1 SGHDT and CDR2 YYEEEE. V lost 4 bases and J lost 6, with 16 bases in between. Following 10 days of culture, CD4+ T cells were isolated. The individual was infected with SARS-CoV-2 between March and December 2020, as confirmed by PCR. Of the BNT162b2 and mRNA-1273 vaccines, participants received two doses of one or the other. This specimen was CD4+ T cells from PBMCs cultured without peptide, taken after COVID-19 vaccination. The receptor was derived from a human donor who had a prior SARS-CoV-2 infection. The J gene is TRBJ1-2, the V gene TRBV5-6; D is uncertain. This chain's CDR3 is CASSPVFTPHGYTF. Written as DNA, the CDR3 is TGTGCCAGCAGCCCGGTCTTTACTCCCCATGGCTACACCTTC.